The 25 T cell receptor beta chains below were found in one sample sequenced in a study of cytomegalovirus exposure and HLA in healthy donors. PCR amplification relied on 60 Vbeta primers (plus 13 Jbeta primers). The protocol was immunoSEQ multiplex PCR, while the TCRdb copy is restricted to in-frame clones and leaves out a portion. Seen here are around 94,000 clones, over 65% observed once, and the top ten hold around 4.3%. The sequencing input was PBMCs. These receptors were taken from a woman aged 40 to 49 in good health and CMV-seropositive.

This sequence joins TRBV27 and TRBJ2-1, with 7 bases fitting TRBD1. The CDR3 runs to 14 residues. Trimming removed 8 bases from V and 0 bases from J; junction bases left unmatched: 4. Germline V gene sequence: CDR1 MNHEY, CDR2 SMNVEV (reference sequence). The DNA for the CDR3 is TGTGCCAGCGGAAGGGACAGCTCCTACAATGAGCAGTTCTTC. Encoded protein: CASGRDSSYNEQFF.

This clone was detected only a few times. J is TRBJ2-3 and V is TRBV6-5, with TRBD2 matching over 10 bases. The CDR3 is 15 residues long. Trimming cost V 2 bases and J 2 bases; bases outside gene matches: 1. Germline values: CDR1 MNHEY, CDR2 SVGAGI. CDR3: CASSYLAGVTDTQYF. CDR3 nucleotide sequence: TGTGCCAGCAGTTACCTAGCGGGGGTCACAGATACGCAGTATTTT.

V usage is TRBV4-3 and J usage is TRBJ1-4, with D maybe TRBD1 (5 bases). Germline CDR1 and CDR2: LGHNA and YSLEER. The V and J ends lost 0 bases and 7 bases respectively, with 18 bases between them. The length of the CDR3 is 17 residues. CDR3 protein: CASSQDQYGVGGEKLFF. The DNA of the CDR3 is TGCGCCAGCAGCCAAGATCAGTATGGGGTCGGGGGTGAAAAACTGTTTTTT.

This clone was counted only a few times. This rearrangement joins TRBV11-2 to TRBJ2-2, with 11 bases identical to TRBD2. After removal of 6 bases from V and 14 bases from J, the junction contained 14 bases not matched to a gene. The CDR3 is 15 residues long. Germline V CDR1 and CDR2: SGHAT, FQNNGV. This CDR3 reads CASRTLAGGPGSLFF. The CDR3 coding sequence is TGTGCCAGCAGAACCTTAGCGGGAGGGCCGGGTTCACTGTTTTTT.

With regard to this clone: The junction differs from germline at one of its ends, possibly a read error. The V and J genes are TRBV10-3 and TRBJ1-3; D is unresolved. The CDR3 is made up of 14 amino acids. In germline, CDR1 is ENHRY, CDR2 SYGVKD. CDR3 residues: CGIRVGSSGNTMYF. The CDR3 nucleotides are TGTGGTATCAGAGTCGGGAGTTCTGGAAACACCATGTATTTT.

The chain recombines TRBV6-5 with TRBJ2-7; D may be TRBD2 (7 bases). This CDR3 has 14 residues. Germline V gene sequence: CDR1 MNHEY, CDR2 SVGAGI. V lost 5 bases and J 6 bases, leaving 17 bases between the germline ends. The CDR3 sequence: CASSDGGGGTEQYF. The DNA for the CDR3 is TGTGCCAGCAGTGACGGAGGGGGGGGGACCGAGCAGTACTTC.

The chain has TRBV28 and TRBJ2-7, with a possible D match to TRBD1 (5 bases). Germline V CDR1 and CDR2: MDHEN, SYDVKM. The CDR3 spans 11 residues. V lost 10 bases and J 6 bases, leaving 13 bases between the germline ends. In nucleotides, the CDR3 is TGTGCCACCCAGGGTGTCCTCGAGCAGTACTTC. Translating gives CATQGVLEQYF.

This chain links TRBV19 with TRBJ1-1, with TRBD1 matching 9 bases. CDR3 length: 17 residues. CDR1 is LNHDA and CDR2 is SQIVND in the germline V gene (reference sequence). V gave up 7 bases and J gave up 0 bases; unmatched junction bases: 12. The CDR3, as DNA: TGTGCCAGTACCTACTTGGGGACAGGGTTGATGAACACTGAAGCTTTCTTT. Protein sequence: CASTYLGTGLMNTEAFF. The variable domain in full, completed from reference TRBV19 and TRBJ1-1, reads DGGITQSPKYLFRKEGQNVTLSCEQNLNHDAMYWYRQDPGQGLRLIYYSQIVNDFQKGDIAEGYSVSREKKESFPLTVTSAQKNPTAFYLCASTYLGTGLMNTEAFFGQGTRLTVV.

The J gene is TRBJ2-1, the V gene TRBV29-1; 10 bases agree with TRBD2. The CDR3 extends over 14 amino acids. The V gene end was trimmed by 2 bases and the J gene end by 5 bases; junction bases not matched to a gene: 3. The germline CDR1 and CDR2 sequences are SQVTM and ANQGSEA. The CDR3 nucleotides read TGCAGCGTTGAACTAGCGGGAGACCACAATGAGCAGTTCTTC. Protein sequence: CSVELAGDHNEQFF.

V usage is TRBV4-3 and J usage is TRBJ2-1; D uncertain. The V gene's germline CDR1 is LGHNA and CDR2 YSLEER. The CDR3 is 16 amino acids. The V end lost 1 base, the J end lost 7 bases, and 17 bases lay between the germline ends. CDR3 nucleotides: TGCGCCAGCAGCCAAGGTGGTAGTCTTTCGAATAATGAGCAGTTCTTC. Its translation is CASSQGGSLSNNEQFF.

For the CDR3, the DNA is TGTGCCAGCAGCTTTGACAGGTTCGAAGCTTTCTTT. Amino acids: CASSFDRFEAFF. The chain is built from TRBV5-5 and TRBJ1-1; the D gene is possibly TRBD1 (6 bases). The V end was cut by 2 bases, the J end by 8 bases, with 10 bases between. Germline loops: CDR1 SGHKS, CDR2 YYEKEE (reference sequence). The CDR3 covers 12 residues.

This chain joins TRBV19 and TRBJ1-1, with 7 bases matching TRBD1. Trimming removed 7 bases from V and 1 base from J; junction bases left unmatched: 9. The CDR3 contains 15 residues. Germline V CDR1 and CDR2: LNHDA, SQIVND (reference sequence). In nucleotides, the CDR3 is TGTGCCAGTAAAACCGGGACAGAGAGGAACACTGAAGCTTTCTTT. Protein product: CASKTGTERNTEAFF.

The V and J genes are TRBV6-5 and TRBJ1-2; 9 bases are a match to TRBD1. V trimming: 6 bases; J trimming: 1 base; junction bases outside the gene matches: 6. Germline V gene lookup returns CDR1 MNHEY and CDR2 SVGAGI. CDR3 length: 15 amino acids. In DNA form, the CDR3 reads TGTGCCAGCAGCTACGGACAGGGGAGTAACTATGGCTACACCTTC. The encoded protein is CASSYGQGSNYGYTF.

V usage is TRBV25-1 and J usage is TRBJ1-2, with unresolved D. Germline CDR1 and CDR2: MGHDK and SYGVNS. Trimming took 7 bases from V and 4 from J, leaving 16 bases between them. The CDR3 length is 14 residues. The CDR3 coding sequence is TGTGCCAGCACTACCGGGAACAACTTCTATGGCTACACCTTC. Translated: CASTTGNNFYGYTF.

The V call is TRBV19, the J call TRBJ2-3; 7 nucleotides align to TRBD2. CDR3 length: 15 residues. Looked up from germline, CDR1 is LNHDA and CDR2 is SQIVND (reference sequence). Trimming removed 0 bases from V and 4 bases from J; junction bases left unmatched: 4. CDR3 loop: CASSIEGGGPDTQYF. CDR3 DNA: TGTGCCAGTAGTATAGAGGGGGGAGGGCCAGATACGCAGTATTTT.

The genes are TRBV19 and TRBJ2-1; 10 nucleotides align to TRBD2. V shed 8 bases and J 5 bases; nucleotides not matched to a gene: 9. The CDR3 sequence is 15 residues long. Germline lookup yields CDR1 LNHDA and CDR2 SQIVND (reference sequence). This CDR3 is CASRSRTSGNNEQFF. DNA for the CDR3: TGTGCCAGTCGGAGCCGGACTAGCGGCAACAATGAGCAGTTCTTC. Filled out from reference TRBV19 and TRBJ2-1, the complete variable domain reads DGGITQSPKYLFRKEGQNVTLSCEQNLNHDAMYWYRQDPGQGLRLIYYSQIVNDFQKGDIAEGYSVSREKKESFPLTVTSAQKNPTAFYLCASRSRTSGNNEQFFGPGTRLTVL.

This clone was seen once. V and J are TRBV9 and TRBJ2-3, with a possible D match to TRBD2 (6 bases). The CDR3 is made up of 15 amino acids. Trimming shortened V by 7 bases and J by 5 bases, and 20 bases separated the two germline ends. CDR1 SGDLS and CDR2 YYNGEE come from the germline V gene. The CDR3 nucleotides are TGTGCCAGCCGTCATGGGGCTAGCGCAAAAGATACGCAGTATTTT. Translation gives CASRHGASAKDTQYF.

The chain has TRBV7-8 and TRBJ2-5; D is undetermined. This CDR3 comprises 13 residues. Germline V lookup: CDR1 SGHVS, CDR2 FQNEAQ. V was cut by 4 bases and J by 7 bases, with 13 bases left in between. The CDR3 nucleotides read TGTGCCAGCAGCTCCCTCAGTGGTGGGACCCAGTACTTC. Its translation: CASSSLSGGTQYF.

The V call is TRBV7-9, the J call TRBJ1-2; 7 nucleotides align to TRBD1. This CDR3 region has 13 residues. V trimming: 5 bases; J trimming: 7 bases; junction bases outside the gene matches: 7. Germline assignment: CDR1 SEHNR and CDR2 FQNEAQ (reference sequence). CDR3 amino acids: CASSVKQGLGYTF. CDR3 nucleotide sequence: TGTGCCAGCAGCGTCAAACAGGGGCTTGGCTACACCTTC.

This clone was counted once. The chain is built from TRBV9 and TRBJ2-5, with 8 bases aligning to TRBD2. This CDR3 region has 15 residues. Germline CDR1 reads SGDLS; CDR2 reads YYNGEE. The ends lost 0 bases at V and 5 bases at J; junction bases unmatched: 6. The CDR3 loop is CASSVATGGPETQYF. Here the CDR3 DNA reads TGTGCCAGCAGCGTAGCTACGGGAGGGCCGGAGACCCAGTACTTC.

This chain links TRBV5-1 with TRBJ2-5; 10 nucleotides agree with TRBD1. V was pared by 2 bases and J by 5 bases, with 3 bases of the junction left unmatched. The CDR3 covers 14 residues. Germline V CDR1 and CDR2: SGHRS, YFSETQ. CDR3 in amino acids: CASSFRGQGETQYF. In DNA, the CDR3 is TGCGCCAGCAGCTTCAGGGGACAGGGGGAGACCCAGTACTTC.

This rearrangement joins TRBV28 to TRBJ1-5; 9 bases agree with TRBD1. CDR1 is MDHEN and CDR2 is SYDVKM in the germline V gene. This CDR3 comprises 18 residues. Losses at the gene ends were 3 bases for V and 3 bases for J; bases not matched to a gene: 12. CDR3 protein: CASSFQRPQGASNQPQHF. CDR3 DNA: TGTGCCAGCAGTTTCCAGCGCCCACAGGGGGCGTCCAATCAGCCCCAGCATTTT.

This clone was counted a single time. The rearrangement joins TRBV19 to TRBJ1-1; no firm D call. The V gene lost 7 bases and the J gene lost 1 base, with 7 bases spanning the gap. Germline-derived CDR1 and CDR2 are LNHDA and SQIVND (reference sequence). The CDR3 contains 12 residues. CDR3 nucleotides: TGTGCCAGTAATCTGAGGAACACTGAAGCTTTCTTT. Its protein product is CASNLRNTEAFF.

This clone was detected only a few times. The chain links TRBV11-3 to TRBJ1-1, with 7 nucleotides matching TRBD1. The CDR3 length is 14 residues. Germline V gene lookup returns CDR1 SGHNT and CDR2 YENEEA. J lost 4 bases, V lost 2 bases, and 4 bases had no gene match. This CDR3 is CASSLTDRATEAFF. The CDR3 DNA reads TGTGCCAGCAGCTTAACAGACAGGGCCACTGAAGCTTTCTTT.

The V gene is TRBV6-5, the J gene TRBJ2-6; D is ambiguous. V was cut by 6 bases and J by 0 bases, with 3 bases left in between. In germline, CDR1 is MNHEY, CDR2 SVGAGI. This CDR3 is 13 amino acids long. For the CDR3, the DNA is TGTGCCAGCAGCAACTCTGGGGCCAACGTCCTGACTTTC. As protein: CASSNSGANVLTF.